This TCR beta chain was identified in a study of T-cell memory formation after mild COVID-19. Whole-study findings and limits: Contracting clones localized mainly to CM and EM when CD4+ and mainly to EMRA when CD8+.

A word on this clonotype: As yet, its antigen is unknown.

A single record per CDR3 protein comes from TCRdb applying MiXCR to the 5' RACE reads. The sample contains approximately 180,000 distinct CDR3 sequences, more than 15% of which appear only once. V was shortened by 5 bases and J by 0 bases, with 10 bases between the two germline ends. Germline V gene sequence: CDR1 SQVTM, CDR2 ANQGSEA. CDR3 size: 14 residues. The chain couples TRBV29-1 to TRBJ2-2; D is possibly TRBD1 (5 bases). The source of this sequence is an adult woman who had mild COVID-19 (a few samples of this study predate the infection). Cell type and time point are not known. Sequencing was done on a sample of PBMCs or a T cell subset sorted from them (not recorded which). The CDR3 protein is CSVRVTANTGELFF. CDR3 coding DNA: TGCAGCGTTAGAGTGACAGCGAACACCGGGGAGCTGTTTTTT.